The present entry profiles one TCR beta chain with its context. Original processing notes: By means of reference gene primer amplification, nucleated cell counts were estimated. TCRdb's table, derived via immunoSEQ multiplex PCR, lists solely in-frame clones and lacks some. That table is the source of V, J and clone size, and D and trimming were worked out from the DNA. Of nearly 100,000 clones in the sample, less than 85% were seen once. The V and J ends lost 4 bases and 5 bases respectively, with 11 bases between them. Germline CDR1 is SNHLY and CDR2 is FYNNEI. The CDR3 totals 13 residues. The data belong to a study of blood T cell repertoires in COVID-19. As for the study in general: Spain, Italy and the United States supplied samples that represented acute and convalescent COVID-19. Nucleic acid was either cDNA or gDNA, and it came from T cells, B-cell-depleted T cells, or PBMCs.

Input material: peripheral blood. The source of this sequence is a woman aged 55-69 years with acute or convalescent COVID-19. This chain uses TRBV2 with TRBJ1-2; D ambiguous. CDR3 loop: CASSGVRSYGYTF. Written as DNA, the CDR3 is TGTGCCAGCAGTGGAGTCCGAAGTTATGGCTACACCTTC.